The clone carrying this TCR beta chain was picked up many times. These data originate in a study of neurological immune-mediated disorders. TCRdb itself ran the 5' RACE reads through MiXCR, one entry per CDR3 protein. The sample lists under 90,000 distinct CDR3 sequences, 9.4% occurring once. The TCR was taken from a man in his fifties in good health. The material sequenced was PBMCs.

CDR3 protein: CASSQDWRALTYNEQFF. CDR3 bases: TGCGCCAGCAGCCAAGATTGGCGGGCCCTCACCTACAATGAGCAGTTCTTC. V gene TRBV4-3 combines with J gene TRBJ2-1; perhaps TRBD2 as D (5 bases). The CDR3 length is 17 residues. With 0 bases removed from V and 2 bases from J, the gap between germline ends came to 14 bases. Germline-derived CDR1 and CDR2 are LGHNA and YSLEER.